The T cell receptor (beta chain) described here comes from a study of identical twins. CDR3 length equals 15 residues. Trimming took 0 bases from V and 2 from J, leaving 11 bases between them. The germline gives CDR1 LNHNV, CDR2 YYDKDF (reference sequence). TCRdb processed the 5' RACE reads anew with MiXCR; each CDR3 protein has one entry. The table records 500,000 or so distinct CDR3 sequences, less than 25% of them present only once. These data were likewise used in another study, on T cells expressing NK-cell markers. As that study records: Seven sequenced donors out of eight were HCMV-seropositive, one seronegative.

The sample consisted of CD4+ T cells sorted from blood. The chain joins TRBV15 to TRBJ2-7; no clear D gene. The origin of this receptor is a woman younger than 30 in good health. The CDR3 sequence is CATSRETRGAYEQYF. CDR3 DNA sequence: TGTGCCACCAGCAGAGAAACTCGAGGAGCCTACGAGCAGTACTTC. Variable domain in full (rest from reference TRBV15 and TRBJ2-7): DAMVIQNPRYQVTQFGKPVTLSCSQTLNHNVMYWYQQKSSQAPKLLFHYYDKDFNNEADTPDNFQSRRPNTSFCFLDIRSPGLGDTAMYLCATSRETRGAYEQYFGPGTRLTVT.